The sequence of this TCR beta chain was determined in a study of cytomegalovirus exposure and HLA in healthy donors. Across the whole study: The approximately 710 first-cohort repertoires and the approximately 130 validation repertoires shared the same platform, a later analysis reported.

Study observations and caveats: Most sequenced TCRs were rare (though some public TCRs occurred in many donors). Investigators reported more than 150 TCR beta chains as tied to cytomegalovirus. According to reports, the classifier identified cytomegalovirus status with high specificity and sensitivity.

TCRdb's copy holds only in-frame clones and misses some; the assay was immunoSEQ multiplex PCR. The table includes around 400,000 clones, 75% to 90% detected once. This clone was detected only once. Its matching antigen is unknown. The sequencing input was PBMCs. The clonotype was recovered from a woman between 18 and 29 years old in good health and CMV-seronegative.

The CDR3 region is CASSQGRQTYEQYF. CDR3 coding DNA: TGCGCCAGCAGCCAAGGCAGACAAACCTACGAGCAGTACTTC. The V call is TRBV4-1, the J call TRBJ2-7; D not certain. Germline assignment: CDR1 MGHRA and CDR2 YSYEKL. The CDR3 sequence is 14 residues long. V shed 1 base and J shed 2 bases, with 9 bases lying between them.